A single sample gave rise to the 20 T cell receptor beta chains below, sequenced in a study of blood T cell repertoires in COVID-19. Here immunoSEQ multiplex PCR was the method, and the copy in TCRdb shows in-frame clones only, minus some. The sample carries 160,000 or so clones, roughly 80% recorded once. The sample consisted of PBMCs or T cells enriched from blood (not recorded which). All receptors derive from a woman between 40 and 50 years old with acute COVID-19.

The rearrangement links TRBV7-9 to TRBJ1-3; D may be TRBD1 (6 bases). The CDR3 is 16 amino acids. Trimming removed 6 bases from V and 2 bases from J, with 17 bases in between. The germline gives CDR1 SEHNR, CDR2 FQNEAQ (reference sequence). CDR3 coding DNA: TGTGCCAGCAGTGGCCCGGGGGGCGCACCTGGAAACACCATATATTTT. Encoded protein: CASSGPGGAPGNTIYF.

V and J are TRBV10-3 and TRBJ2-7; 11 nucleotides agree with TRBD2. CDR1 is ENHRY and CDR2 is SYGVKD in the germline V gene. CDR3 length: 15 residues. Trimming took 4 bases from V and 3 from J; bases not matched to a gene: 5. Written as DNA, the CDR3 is TGTGCCATCAGTGGTCTAGCGGGAGGAAACTACGAGCAGTACTTC. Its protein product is CAISGLAGGNYEQYF.

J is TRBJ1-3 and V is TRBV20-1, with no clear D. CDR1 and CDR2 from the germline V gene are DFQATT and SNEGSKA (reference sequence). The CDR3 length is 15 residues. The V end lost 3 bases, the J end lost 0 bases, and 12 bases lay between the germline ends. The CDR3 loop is CSASLRRSSGNTIYF. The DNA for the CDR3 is TGCAGTGCTAGTCTGAGGCGCTCCTCTGGAAACACCATATATTTT.

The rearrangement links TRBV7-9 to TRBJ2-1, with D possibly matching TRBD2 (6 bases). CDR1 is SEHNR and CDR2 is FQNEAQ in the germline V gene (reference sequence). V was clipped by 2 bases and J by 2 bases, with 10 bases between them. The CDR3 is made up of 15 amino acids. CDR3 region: CASSLRTTTYNEQFF. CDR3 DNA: TGTGCCAGCAGCTTAAGGACTACCACCTACAATGAGCAGTTCTTC.

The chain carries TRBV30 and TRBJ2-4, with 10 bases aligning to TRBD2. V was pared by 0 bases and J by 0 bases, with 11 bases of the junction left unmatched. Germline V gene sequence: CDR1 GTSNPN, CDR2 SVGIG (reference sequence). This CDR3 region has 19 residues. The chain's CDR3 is CAWSVQGLAAILAKNIQYF. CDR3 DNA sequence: TGTGCCTGGAGTGTACAAGGACTAGCGGCTATCCTAGCCAAAAACATTCAGTACTTC.

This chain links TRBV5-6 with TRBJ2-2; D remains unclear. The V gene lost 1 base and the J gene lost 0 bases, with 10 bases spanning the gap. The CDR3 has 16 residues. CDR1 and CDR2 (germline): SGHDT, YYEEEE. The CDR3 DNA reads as TGTGCCAGCAGCTTGTTCCGACACACGAACACCGGGGAGCTGTTTTTT. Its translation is CASSLFRHTNTGELFF.

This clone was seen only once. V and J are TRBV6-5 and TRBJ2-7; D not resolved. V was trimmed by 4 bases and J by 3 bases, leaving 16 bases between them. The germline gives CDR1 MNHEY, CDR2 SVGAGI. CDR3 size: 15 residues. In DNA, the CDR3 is TGTGCCAGCAGTTCTACAGAGTATAATTACTACGAGCAGTACTTC. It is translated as CASSSTEYNYYEQYF.

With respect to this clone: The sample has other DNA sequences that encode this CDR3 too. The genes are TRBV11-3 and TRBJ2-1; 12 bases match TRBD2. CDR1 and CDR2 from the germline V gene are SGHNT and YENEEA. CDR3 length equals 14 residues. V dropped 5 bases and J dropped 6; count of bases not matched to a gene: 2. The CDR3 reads CASSPGLAGNEQFF. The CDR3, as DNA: TGTGCCAGCAGCCCGGGACTAGCGGGCAATGAGCAGTTCTTC.

Here the CDR3 DNA reads TGTGCCAGCAGGCAGGGGCTCGGGGAGCTGTTTTTT. It yields the protein CASRQGLGELFF. The chain is built from TRBV5-6 and TRBJ2-2; D possibly corresponds to TRBD1 (6 bases). The ends were cut back, 5 bases at V and 7 bases at J, with 9 bases in the middle. CDR3 size: 12 residues. From germline, CDR1 is SGHDT and CDR2 YYEEEE.

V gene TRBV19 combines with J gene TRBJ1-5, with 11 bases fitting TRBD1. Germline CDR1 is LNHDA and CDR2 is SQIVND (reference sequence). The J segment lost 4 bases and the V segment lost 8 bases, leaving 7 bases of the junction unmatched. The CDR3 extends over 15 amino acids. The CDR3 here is CASGDRGNFNQPQHF. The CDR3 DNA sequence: TGTGCCAGTGGGGACAGGGGGAACTTTAATCAGCCCCAGCATTTT.

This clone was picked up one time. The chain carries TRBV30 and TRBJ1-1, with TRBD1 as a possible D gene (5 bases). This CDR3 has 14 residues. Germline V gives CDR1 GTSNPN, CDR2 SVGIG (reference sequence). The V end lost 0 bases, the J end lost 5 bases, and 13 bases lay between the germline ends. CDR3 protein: CAWSVDTGNTEAFF. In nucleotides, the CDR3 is TGTGCCTGGAGTGTGGACACCGGCAATACTGAAGCTTTCTTT. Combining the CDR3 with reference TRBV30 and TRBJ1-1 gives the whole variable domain SQTIHQWPATLVQPVGSPLSLECTVEGTSNPNLYWYRQAAGRGLQLLFYSVGIGQISSEVPQNLSASRPQDRQFILSSKKLLLSDSGFYLCAWSVDTGNTEAFFGQGTRLTVV.

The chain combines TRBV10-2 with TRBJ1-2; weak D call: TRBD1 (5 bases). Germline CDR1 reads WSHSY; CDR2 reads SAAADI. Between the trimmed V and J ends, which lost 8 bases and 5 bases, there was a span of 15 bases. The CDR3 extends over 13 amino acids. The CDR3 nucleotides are TGCGCCAGCGGCAGGGTGACCGGGTATGGCTACACCTTC. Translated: CASGRVTGYGYTF.

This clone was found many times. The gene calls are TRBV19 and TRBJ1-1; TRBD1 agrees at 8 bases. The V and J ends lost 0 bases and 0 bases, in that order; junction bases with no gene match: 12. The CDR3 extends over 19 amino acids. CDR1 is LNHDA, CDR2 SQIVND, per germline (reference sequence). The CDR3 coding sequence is TGTGCCAGTAGTATAGATCTGGACAGGGTATTGCCTTTGAACACTGAAGCTTTCTTT. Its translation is CASSIDLDRVLPLNTEAFF.

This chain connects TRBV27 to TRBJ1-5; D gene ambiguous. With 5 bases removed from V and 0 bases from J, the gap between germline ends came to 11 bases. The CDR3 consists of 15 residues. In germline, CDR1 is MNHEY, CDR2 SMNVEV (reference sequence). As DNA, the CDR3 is TGTGCCAGCAGTCTCAACATCGATAGCAATCAGCCCCAGCATTTT. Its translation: CASSLNIDSNQPQHF.

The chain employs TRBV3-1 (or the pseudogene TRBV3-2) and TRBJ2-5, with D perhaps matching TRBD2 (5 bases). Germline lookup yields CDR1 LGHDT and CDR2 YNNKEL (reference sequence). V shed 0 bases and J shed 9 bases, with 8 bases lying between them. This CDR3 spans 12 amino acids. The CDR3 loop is CASSQDREAQYF. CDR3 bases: TGTGCCAGCAGCCAAGATCGGGAAGCCCAGTACTTC.

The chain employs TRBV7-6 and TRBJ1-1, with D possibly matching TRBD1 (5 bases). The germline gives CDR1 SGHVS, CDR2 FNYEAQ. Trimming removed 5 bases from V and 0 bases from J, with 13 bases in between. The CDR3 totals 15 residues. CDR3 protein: CASSLELDMNTEAFF. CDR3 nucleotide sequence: TGTGCCAGCAGCCTAGAACTGGACATGAACACTGAAGCTTTCTTT.

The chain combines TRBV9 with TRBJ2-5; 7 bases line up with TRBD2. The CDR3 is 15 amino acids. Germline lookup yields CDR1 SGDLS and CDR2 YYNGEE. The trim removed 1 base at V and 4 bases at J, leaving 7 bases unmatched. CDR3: CASSVSLALGETQYF. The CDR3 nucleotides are TGTGCCAGCAGCGTATCACTAGCGCTTGGAGAGACCCAGTACTTC.

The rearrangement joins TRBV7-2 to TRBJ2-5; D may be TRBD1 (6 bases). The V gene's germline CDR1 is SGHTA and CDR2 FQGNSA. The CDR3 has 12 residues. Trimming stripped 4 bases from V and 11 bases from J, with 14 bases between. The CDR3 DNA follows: TGTGCCAGCAGCTCCCGTAGGGGGTCTCAGTACTTC. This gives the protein CASSSRRGSQYF.

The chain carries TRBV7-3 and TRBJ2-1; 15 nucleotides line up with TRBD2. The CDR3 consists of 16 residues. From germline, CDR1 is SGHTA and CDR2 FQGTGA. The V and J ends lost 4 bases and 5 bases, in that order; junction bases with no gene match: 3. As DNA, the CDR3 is TGTGCCAGCAGCTCCGGACTAGCGGGAGGGCACAATGAGCAGTTCTTC. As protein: CASSSGLAGGHNEQFF.

CDR3 nucleotides: TGCGCCAGCAGCATCACAGGGGGCGCGTCCGAGACCCAGTACTTC. Residues: CASSITGGASETQYF. The J gene is TRBJ2-5, the V gene TRBV5-1; 9 bases line up with TRBD1. Germline V CDR1 and CDR2: SGHRS, YFSETQ. With 4 bases clipped from V and 5 bases from J, the junction kept 9 bases outside the gene matches. CDR3 size: 15 residues.